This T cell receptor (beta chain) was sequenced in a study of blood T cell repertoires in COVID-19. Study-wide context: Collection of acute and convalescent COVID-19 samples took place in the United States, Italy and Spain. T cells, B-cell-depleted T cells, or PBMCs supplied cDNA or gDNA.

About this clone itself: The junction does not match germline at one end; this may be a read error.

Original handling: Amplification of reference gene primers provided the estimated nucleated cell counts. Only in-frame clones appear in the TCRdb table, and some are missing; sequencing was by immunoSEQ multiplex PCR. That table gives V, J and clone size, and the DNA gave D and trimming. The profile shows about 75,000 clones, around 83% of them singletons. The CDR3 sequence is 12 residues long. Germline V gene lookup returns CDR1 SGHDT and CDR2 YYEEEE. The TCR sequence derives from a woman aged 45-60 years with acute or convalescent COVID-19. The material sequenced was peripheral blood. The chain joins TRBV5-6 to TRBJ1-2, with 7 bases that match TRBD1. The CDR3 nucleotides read TGTGCCAGCAGCTCGGCCGGACAGGAGGTAGACTTC. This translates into CASSSAGQEVDF. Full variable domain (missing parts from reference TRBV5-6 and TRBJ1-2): DAGVTQSPTHLIKTRGQQVTLRCSPKSGHDTVSWYQQALGQGPQFIFQYYEEEERQRGNFPDRFSGHQFPNYSSELNVNALLLGDSALYLCASSSAGQEVDFGSGTRLTVV.